This TCR beta chain was identified during a study of PD-L1 blockade in urothelial cancer. Across the whole study: The patients first took atezolizumab around 2014, receiving 1,200 mg intravenously every 3 weeks. About 85% of the roughly 29 patients comprised males who had bladder-origin urothelial cancer.

The germline gives CDR1 LNHNV, CDR2 YYDKDF (reference sequence). This CDR3 has 15 amino acids. V shed 1 base and J 4 bases; nucleotides not matched to a gene: 2. Metastatic or locally advanced urothelial carcinoma was present in the patients. Generated by immunoSEQ multiplex PCR, the TCRdb table keeps only in-frame clones and is missing some. The sample consists of 100,000 or so clones, roughly nine tenths of them appearing once. This clonotype was sampled from a woman older than 75 with urothelial cancer. The sample in question was PBMCs, obtained around atezolizumab (anti-PD-L1) treatment. The chain combines TRBV15 with TRBJ2-1, with 9 bases fitting TRBD2. CDR3 protein: CATSRGLAGYNEQFF. CDR3 coding DNA: TGTGCCACCAGCAGAGGTCTAGCGGGGTACAATGAGCAGTTCTTC. The full variable domain, its missing parts supplied by reference TRBV15 and TRBJ2-1, is DAMVIQNPRYQVTQFGKPVTLSCSQTLNHNVMYWYQQKSSQAPKLLFHYYDKDFNNEADTPDNFQSRRPNTSFCFLDIRSPGLGDTAMYLCATSRGLAGYNEQFFGPGTRLTVL.